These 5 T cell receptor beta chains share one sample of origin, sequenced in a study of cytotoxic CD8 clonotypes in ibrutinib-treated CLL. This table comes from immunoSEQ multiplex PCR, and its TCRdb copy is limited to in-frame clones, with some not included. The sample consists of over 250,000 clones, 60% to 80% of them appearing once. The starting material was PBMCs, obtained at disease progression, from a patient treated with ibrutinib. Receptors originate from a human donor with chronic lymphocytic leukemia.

CDR3 residues: CASSFGAGGPETQYF. Written as DNA, the CDR3 is TGCGCCAGCAGCTTTGGAGCGGGGGGGCCTGAGACCCAGTACTTC. The V call is TRBV5-1, the J call TRBJ2-5; 10 bases map to TRBD2. The CDR3 is 15 amino acids. Germline CDR1 is SGHRS and CDR2 is YFSETQ. The V and J ends lost 2 bases and 5 bases, in that order; junction bases with no gene match: 6.

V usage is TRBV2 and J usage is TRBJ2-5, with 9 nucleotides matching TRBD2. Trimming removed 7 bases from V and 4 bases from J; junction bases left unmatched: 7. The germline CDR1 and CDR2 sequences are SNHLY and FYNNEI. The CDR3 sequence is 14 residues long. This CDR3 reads CASISGRIVETQYF. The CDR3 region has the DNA TGTGCCAGCATCAGCGGGAGGATTGTAGAGACCCAGTACTTC.

Here the CDR3 DNA reads TGTGCCACCCTCGCCAGGGGAAGCGAAAAACTGTTTTTT. It specifies CATLARGSEKLFF. The chain joins TRBV15 to TRBJ1-4, with TRBD1 as a possible D gene (6 bases). The ends were cut back, 8 bases at V and 8 bases at J, with 15 bases in the middle. Per germline, CDR1 LNHNV and CDR2 YYDKDF (reference sequence). This CDR3 is 13 amino acids long.

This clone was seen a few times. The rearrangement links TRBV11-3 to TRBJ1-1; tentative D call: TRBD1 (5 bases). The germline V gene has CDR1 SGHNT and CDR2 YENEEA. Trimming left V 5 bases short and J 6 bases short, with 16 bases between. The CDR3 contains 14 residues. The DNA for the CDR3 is TGTGCCAGCAGCGATGGACAACAACTGGCTGAAGCTTTCTTT. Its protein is CASSDGQQLAEAFF.

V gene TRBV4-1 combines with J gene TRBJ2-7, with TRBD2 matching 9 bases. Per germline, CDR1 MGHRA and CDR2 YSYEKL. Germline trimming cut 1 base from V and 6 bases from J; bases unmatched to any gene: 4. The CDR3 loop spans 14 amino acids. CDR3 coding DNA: TGCGCCAGCAGCCAAGGGGGGACTAGCACCGAGCAGTACTTC. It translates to CASSQGGTSTEQYF.